The T cell receptor beta chain described here comes from a study of T-cell memory formation after mild COVID-19. Whole-study results and caveats: Balance between CD4 and CD8 was seen in clones contracting day 15 to 85, and a CD4+ lean was seen in later expanders. Clones that contracted clustered mainly in CM and EM if CD4+ and in EMRA if CD8+.

TCRdb re-analysed the 5' RACE reads in MiXCR, keeping a single row per CDR3 protein. The sample contains about 350,000 distinct CDR3 sequences, roughly 13% of which appear only once. Comments on this clonotype: Its antigen is still unknown.

This sequence was found in a man between 18 and 29 years old who had mild COVID-19 (a few samples of this study predate the infection). Cell type and time point are not known. Sequencing input: PBMCs or a T cell subset sorted from them (not recorded which).

The DNA of the CDR3 is TGCAGCGTGGTCGTGGCCAGATCCACAGATACGCAGTATTTT. It is translated as CSVVVARSTDTQYF. This chain connects TRBV29-1 to TRBJ2-3, with unresolved D. CDR1 SQVTM and CDR2 ANQGSEA come from the germline V gene. The ends were cut back, 6 bases at V and 2 bases at J, with 15 bases in the middle. CDR3 length: 14 residues.